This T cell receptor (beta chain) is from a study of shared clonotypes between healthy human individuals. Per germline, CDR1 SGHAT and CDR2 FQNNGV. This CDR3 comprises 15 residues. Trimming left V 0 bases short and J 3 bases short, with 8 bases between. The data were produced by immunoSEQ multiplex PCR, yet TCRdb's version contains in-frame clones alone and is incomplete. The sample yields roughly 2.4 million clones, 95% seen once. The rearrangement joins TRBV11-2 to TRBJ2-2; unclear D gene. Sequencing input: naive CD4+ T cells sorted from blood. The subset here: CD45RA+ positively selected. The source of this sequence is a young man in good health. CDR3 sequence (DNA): TGTGCCAGCAGCTTAGACTACAGATACACCGGGGAGCTGTTTTTT. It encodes CASSLDYRYTGELFF. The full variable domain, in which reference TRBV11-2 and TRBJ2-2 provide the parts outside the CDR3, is EAGVAQSPRYKIIEKRQSVAFWCNPISGHATLYWYQQILGQGPKLLIQFQNNGVVDDSQLPKDRFSAERLKGVDSTLKIQPAKLEDSAVYLCASSLDYRYTGELFFGEGSRLTVL.